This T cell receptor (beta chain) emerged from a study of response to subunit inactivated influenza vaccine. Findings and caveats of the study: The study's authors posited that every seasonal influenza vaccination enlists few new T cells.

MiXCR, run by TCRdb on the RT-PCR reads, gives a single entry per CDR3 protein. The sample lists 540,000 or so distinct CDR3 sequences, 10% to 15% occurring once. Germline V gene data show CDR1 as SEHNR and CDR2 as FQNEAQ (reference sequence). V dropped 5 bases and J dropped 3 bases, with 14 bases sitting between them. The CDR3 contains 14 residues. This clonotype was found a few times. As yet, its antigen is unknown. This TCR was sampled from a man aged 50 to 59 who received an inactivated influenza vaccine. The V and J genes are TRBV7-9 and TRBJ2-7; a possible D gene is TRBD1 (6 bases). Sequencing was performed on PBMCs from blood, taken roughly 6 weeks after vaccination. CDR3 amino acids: CASSPPGALYEQYF. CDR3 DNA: TGTGCCAGCAGCCCCCCAGGGGCCCTCTACGAGCAGTACTTC.